The 24 T cell receptor beta chains reported below all come from one sample, sequenced in a study of identifying expanded T cells in peripheral blood. Generated by immunoSEQ multiplex PCR, the TCRdb table keeps only in-frame clones and is missing some. Of about 91,000 clones listed, 88% are singletons. The sequenced sample was blood. These receptors came from a person aged 18 to 75 in good health.

This clone was observed a few times. The chain uses TRBV11-3 and TRBJ2-7, with 8 positions matching TRBD2. The V gene end was trimmed by 3 bases and the J gene end by 0 bases; junction bases not matched to a gene: 4. This CDR3 spans 15 amino acids. The V gene's germline CDR1 is SGHNT and CDR2 YENEEA. The CDR3 nucleotides read TGTGCCAGCAGCTTCCGGGGGGGTAGCTCCTACGAGCAGTACTTC. This gives the protein CASSFRGGSSYEQYF.

This rearrangement joins TRBV27 to TRBJ2-7, with D perhaps matching TRBD2 (7 bases). Germline loops: CDR1 MNHEY, CDR2 SMNVEV (reference sequence). V was shortened by 6 bases and J by 0 bases, with 18 bases between the two germline ends. CDR3 size: 16 residues. The CDR3 DNA reads as TGTGCCAGCAGCCAAGGGGGGGGCGGGACCTCCTACGAGCAGTACTTC. Amino acid sequence: CASSQGGGGTSYEQYF.

Notes on this clone: This sample also contains other DNA sequences that code for the same CDR3. The chain is built from TRBV2 and TRBJ2-7, with D uncertain. The CDR3 contains 12 residues. Trimming took 4 bases from V and 4 from J, leaving 8 bases between them. Germline CDR1 and CDR2: SNHLY and FYNNEI. The CDR3 spells CASSVASYEQYF. The CDR3 DNA reads TGTGCCAGCAGTGTCGCCTCATACGAGCAGTACTTC.

V gene TRBV11-2 combines with J gene TRBJ2-1; 11 bases are shared with TRBD2. The J segment lost 8 bases and the V segment lost 2 bases, leaving 11 bases of the junction unmatched. The CDR3 sequence is 17 residues long. Germline V CDR1 and CDR2: SGHAT, FQNNGV. CDR3 nucleotides: TGTGCCAGCAGCTTAACGCTAGCGGGAGGTGGGGCGGATGAGCAGTTCTTC. This gives the protein CASSLTLAGGGADEQFF.

In its sample, this clone was seen once. The chain is built from TRBV30 and TRBJ2-3; 8 bases match TRBD2. V dropped 1 base and J dropped 6; count of bases not matched to a gene: 6. Germline CDR1 and CDR2: GTSNPN and SVGIG (reference sequence). This CDR3 region has 14 residues. The CDR3 DNA follows: TGTGCCTGGAGTGGGACTAGCTTAGGTGATACGCAGTATTTT. Its protein is CAWSGTSLGDTQYF.

The chain recombines TRBV10-2 with TRBJ1-5; D is possibly TRBD1 (5 bases). The CDR3 consists of 12 residues. The V gene's germline CDR1 is WSHSY and CDR2 SAAADI. V lost 0 bases to trimming and J lost 10 bases, with 7 bases between them. CDR3 sequence: CASSESRGPQHF. The CDR3 DNA reads TGCGCCAGCAGTGAGTCTAGGGGACCCCAGCATTTT.

The chain recombines TRBV14 with TRBJ1-1; D not resolved. The CDR3 sequence is 13 residues long. Trimming shortened V by 0 bases and J by 6 bases, and 8 bases separated the two germline ends. The germline V gene has CDR1 SGHDN and CDR2 FVKESK. Here the CDR3 reads CASSQDRRSEAFF. The CDR3 coding sequence is TGTGCCAGCAGCCAAGATCGAAGATCTGAAGCTTTCTTT. Drawing the rest from reference TRBV14 and TRBJ1-1, the complete variable domain is EAGVTQFPSHSVIEKGQTVTLRCDPISGHDNLYWYRRVMGKEIKFLLHFVKESKQDESGMPNNRFLAERTGGTYSTLKVQPAELEDSGVYFCASSQDRRSEAFFGQGTRLTVV.

V is TRBV10-2 and J is TRBJ2-5; possible D gene TRBD1, 7 bases. This CDR3 spans 15 amino acids. Germline V gives CDR1 WSHSY, CDR2 SAAADI. Trimming took off 4 bases at V and 4 bases at J, with 16 bases between the two ends. The CDR3 reads CASSATLQGGETQYF. In DNA form, the CDR3 reads TGCGCCAGCAGTGCGACCCTTCAGGGGGGAGAGACCCAGTACTTC.

This clone was detected a few times. V gene TRBV7-9 combines with J gene TRBJ2-5; a weak D match, TRBD2 (6 bases). The germline V gene encodes CDR1 SEHNR and CDR2 FQNEAQ (reference sequence). This CDR3 has 13 residues. V was trimmed by 1 base and J by 5 bases, leaving 8 bases between them. CDR3: CASSLVGGETQYF. In nucleotides, the CDR3 is TGTGCCAGCAGCTTAGTTGGGGGGGAGACCCAGTACTTC.

Notes on this clone: This CDR3 fails to terminate in the conserved phenylalanine or tryptophan, so it likely reflects a read error. It is unclear where the CDR3 begins or ends on the DNA, so no DNA is shown, and the CDR3 is as TCRdb lists it. The chain recombines TRBV7-2 with TRBJ2-7; the table's TRBD2 call for D was not verified on the DNA. Germline loops: CDR1 SGHTA, CDR2 FQGNSA. A total of 14 residues make up the CDR3, ends included. The CDR3 loop reads CASSLDWGAGGLYY.

The CDR3 sequence is CASSLRGGRMNTEAFF. The CDR3 nucleotides are TGTGCCAGCAGCTTACGCGGGGGGCGGATGAACACTGAAGCTTTCTTT. The rearrangement uses TRBV7-8 and TRBJ1-1; a possible D gene is TRBD1 (6 bases). The germline gives CDR1 SGHVS, CDR2 FQNEAQ. The CDR3 is 16 residues long. Trimming shortened V by 2 bases and J by 0 bases, and 13 bases separated the two germline ends.

CDR3 DNA: TGTGCCAGCAGTATTCGGGGCACTTCCTACAATGAGCAGTTCTTC. Amino acids: CASSIRGTSYNEQFF. The chain links TRBV27 to TRBJ2-1; D is tentatively TRBD1 or TRBD2 (5 bases each). The CDR3 consists of 15 residues. Germline V gene sequence: CDR1 MNHEY, CDR2 SMNVEV (reference sequence). V was pared by 5 bases and J by 1 base, with 12 bases between.

V is TRBV7-9 and J is TRBJ2-7; no reliable D call. This CDR3 region has 15 residues. The germline V gene has CDR1 SEHNR and CDR2 FQNEAQ (reference sequence). Trimming removed 1 base from V and 0 bases from J, with 10 bases in between. CDR3 nucleotides: TGTGCCAGCAGCTTAGTGGCCGCCGGCTCCTACGAGCAGTACTTC. It specifies CASSLVAAGSYEQYF.

This clone was picked up a small number of times. The chain employs TRBV19 and TRBJ2-4; D might be TRBD1 or TRBD2, each matching 6 bases. This CDR3 is 15 amino acids long. Trimming removed 7 bases at V and 1 base at J, with 14 bases between. CDR1 LNHDA and CDR2 SQIVND come from the germline V gene (reference sequence). The CDR3 reads CASMSGAGAKNIQYF. CDR3 in DNA: TGTGCCAGTATGTCGGGGGCAGGGGCCAAAAACATTCAGTACTTC.

The rearrangement joins TRBV9 to TRBJ2-3; 7 positions agree with TRBD2. Germline V lookup: CDR1 SGDLS, CDR2 YYNGEE. The CDR3 runs 14 residues. Trimming took 3 bases from V and 3 from J; bases not matched to a gene: 4. Here the CDR3 reads CASSATSATDTQYF. As DNA, the CDR3 is TGTGCCAGCAGCGCAACTAGCGCAACAGATACGCAGTATTTT.

The chain employs TRBV30 and TRBJ2-7; the match to TRBD2 covers 7 bases. With 4 bases clipped from V and 5 bases from J, the junction kept 11 bases outside the gene matches. The CDR3 contains 14 residues. Per the germline V gene, CDR1 is GTSNPN and CDR2 is SVGIG (reference sequence). The CDR3 sequence: CAWTNGGGFDEQYF. In DNA form, the CDR3 reads TGTGCCTGGACCAACGGCGGGGGTTTCGACGAGCAGTACTTC.

In its sample, this clone was seen once. The rearrangement links TRBV27 to TRBJ1-2, with D perhaps TRBD1 (5 bases). Germline CDR1 and CDR2: MNHEY and SMNVEV (reference sequence). V lost 6 bases to trimming and J lost 0 bases, with 14 bases between them. The CDR3 has 15 amino acids. The CDR3 sequence: CASRYDGGANYGYTF. In nucleotides, the CDR3 is TGTGCCAGCAGATACGATGGGGGGGCTAACTATGGCTACACCTTC.

The V and J genes are TRBV10-2 and TRBJ2-1, with D perhaps TRBD1 (6 bases). CDR3 length: 14 residues. CDR1 and CDR2 (germline): WSHSY, SAAADI. V was shortened by 4 bases and J by 1 base, with 8 bases between the two germline ends. The CDR3 is CASSVGASYNEQFF. CDR3 bases: TGCGCCAGCAGTGTGGGGGCGTCCTACAATGAGCAGTTCTTC.

V and J are TRBV4-2 and TRBJ2-3, with D possibly TRBD2 on 6 matching bases. The CDR3 consists of 18 residues. Germline CDR1 LGHNA, CDR2 YNFKEQ. V lost 4 bases to trimming and J lost 0 bases, with 20 bases between them. The CDR3 sequence is CASSPRSRGGTSTDTQYF. DNA for the CDR3: TGTGCCAGCAGCCCAAGGAGTAGAGGTGGGACTAGCACAGATACGCAGTATTTT.

The genes are TRBV7-9 and TRBJ2-4, with 11 bases matching TRBD2. The J segment lost 0 bases and the V segment lost 4 bases, leaving 8 bases of the junction unmatched. Germline CDR1 reads SEHNR; CDR2 reads FQNEAQ (reference sequence). The length of the CDR3 is 18 residues. The CDR3 bases are TGTGCCAGCAGCTCGGGACTAGCGGCCCCCATAGCCAAAAACATTCAGTACTTC. Its protein product is CASSSGLAAPIAKNIQYF.

The chain combines TRBV7-2 with TRBJ2-1; 12 bases are shared with TRBD2. V lost 2 bases to trimming and J lost 6 bases; unmatched junction nucleotides: 14. Germline loops: CDR1 SGHTA, CDR2 FQGNSA. CDR3 length equals 19 residues. DNA of the CDR3: TGTGCCAGCAGCTTAAGGGGTCTAGCGGGAGGGCACGTTTTCAATGAGCAGTTCTTC. This sequence encodes CASSLRGLAGGHVFNEQFF.

The chain recombines TRBV2 with TRBJ2-7; D gene unclear. CDR3 length: 12 residues. Germline values: CDR1 SNHLY, CDR2 FYNNEI. V shed 6 bases and J shed 3 bases, with 9 bases lying between them. The CDR3 sequence: CASSQGGYEQYF. CDR3 nucleotides: TGTGCCAGCAGCCAAGGCGGCTACGAGCAGTACTTC.

The J gene is TRBJ2-5, the V gene TRBV28, with 14 bases fitting TRBD2. Germline CDR1 is MDHEN and CDR2 is SYDVKM. There are 14 residues in the CDR3. Unmatched junction bases numbered 7, after V lost 10 bases and J lost 6 bases. This CDR3 is CATKTSGGAQTQYF. The DNA for the CDR3 is TGTGCCACTAAGACTAGCGGGGGGGCACAGACCCAGTACTTC.

The chain uses TRBV10-3 and TRBJ2-5; the match to TRBD1 covers 10 bases. The CDR3 extends over 17 amino acids. The germline gives CDR1 ENHRY, CDR2 SYGVKD. The J segment lost 2 bases and the V segment lost 0 bases, leaving 6 bases of the junction unmatched. The CDR3 nucleotides read TGTGCCATCAGTGAGTCGAGGGGACAGGGGAGGCAAGAGACCCAGTACTTC. It codes for CAISESRGQGRQETQYF.